This T cell receptor beta chain was retrieved from a study of T cells expressing NK-cell markers. Germline CDR1 and CDR2: GTSNPN and SVGIG (reference sequence). The CDR3 totals 16 residues. TCRdb reanalyzed the 5' RACE reads, giving one entry per CDR3 protein sequence and no DNA. Recorded for this sample: about 260,000 distinct CDR3 sequences. This chain links TRBV30 with TRBJ1-3; the D call from TCRdb, TRBD1, cannot be confirmed without DNA. The clonotype was recovered from a woman aged 18-69 years in good health. The sequencing sample was made of blood T cells: a sorted CD56 or NKG2C T cell subset, CD4+ or CD8+ T cells, or bulk PBMC T cells (not recorded which). The CDR3 spells CAWNSPGGRSGNTIYF.